This is a list of T cell receptor beta chains from one sample in a study of blood T cell repertoires in COVID-19. The repertoire was sequenced with immunoSEQ multiplex PCR; TCRdb's copy has only in-frame clones and lacks some. The data show approximately 430,000 clones, roughly 90% seen once. The specimen was peripheral blood. All receptors come from a woman aged 25-40 years with active or convalescent COVID-19. The CDR3 runs from the conserved cysteine through the conserved F or W. The D gene is left open where the match is weak. Not every row has a clone size; where given, it reads once, few, many or a size class.

CDR3	DNA	size	V	D	J
CAISELTGANNEQFF	TGTGCCATCAGTGAGTTGACAGGGGCGAACAATGAGCAGTTCTTC	once	TRBV10-3	TRBD1	TRBJ2-1
CASSTGTGNEKLFF	TGCGCCAGCAGCACCGGGACAGGAAATGAAAAACTGTTTTTT	.	TRBV5-1	TRBD1	TRBJ1-4
CASSSPSLLSGNTIYF	TGTGCCAGCAGCTCCCCCTCCCTCCTCTCTGGAAACACCATATATTTT	.	TRBV5-4	.	TRBJ1-3
CASSSQRGTYEQYF	TGTGCCAGCTCATCCCAGCGGGGAACCTACGAGCAGTACTTC	.	TRBV18	TRBD2	TRBJ2-7
CASSGTTGYEQYF	TGTGCCAGCAGCGGGACGACAGGCTACGAGCAGTACTTC	once	TRBV7-9	.	TRBJ2-7
CASSLTIRDREEKLFF	TGTGCCAGCAGCTTAACGATCCGGGACAGGGAAGAAAAACTGTTTTTT	.	TRBV7-4	TRBD1	TRBJ1-4
CASSLAPMIADSTYNEQFF	TGTGCCAGCAGCTTAGCCCCAATGATCGCAGATTCAACCTACAATGAGCAGTTCTTC	.	TRBV7-8	.	TRBJ2-1
CASSQGFVGEQFF	TGTGCCAGCTCACAGGGGTTCGTCGGTGAGCAGTTCTTC	.	TRBV18	.	TRBJ2-1
CASSHRGAVDTQYF	TGTGCCAGCAGCCACCGCGGAGCCGTGGATACGCAGTATTTT	.	TRBV3-1/TRBV3-2	.	TRBJ2-3
CAWSYTQITEAFF	TGTGCCTGGAGTTACACCCAGATAACTGAAGCTTTCTTT	.	TRBV30	.	TRBJ1-1
CASSLGGEGRTQYF	TGTGCCAGCAGCTTGGGAGGGGAGGGGAGGACCCAGTACTTC	.	TRBV5-4	TRBD2	TRBJ2-5
CSVDSYTEAFF	TGCAGCGTAGACAGCTACACTGAAGCTTTCTTT	.	TRBV29-1	.	TRBJ1-1